The entry below gives a single T cell receptor (beta chain) sequence along with its context. Germline assignment: CDR1 SGHKS and CDR2 YYEKEE (reference sequence). CDR3 size: 16 residues. V gave up 0 bases and J gave up 7 bases, with 19 bases separating them. This specimen belongs to a study of shared clonotypes between healthy human individuals. The test was conducted at deep level. Some clones are missing from TCRdb's copy, which holds only in-frame ones; the method was immunoSEQ multiplex PCR. The table shows roughly 1,000,000 clones, with approximately 78% occurring only once. The origin of this receptor is a man aged 18 to 30 in good health. Some clones in this sample may be carry-over from other donors' samples. What was sequenced was memory CD4+ T cells from PBMCs. Subset defined: CD45RA-negative fraction. V gene TRBV5-5 combines with J gene TRBJ1-2; D gene unclear. The CDR3 spells CASSLVGGHRPAGYTF. The CDR3 coding sequence is TGTGCCAGCAGCTTGGTGGGAGGGCACCGCCCTGCTGGCTACACCTTC.